Following are 12 T cell receptor beta chains from one sample sequenced in a study of blood T cell repertoires in COVID-19. Using immunoSEQ multiplex PCR, the repertoire was profiled, and TCRdb retains in-frame clones only, with some absent. The sample has roughly 170,000 clones, approximately 85% seen once. Sequencing was performed on peripheral blood. These TCRs come from a woman aged 45-59 years with COVID-19, enrolled during active disease.

The V and J genes are TRBV25-1 and TRBJ1-2; 10 bases map to TRBD1. V shed 4 bases and J 7 bases; nucleotides not matched to a gene: 6. The CDR3 extends over 14 amino acids. CDR1 and CDR2 from the germline V gene are MGHDK and SYGVNS. The CDR3 DNA reads TGTGCCAGCAGTGCGACCGGGACAGGGGTTGGCTACACCTTC. Protein: CASSATGTGVGYTF.

The rearrangement links TRBV24-1 to TRBJ2-3; 10 bases align to TRBD1. Germline trimming cut 4 bases from V and 1 base from J; bases unmatched to any gene: 7. The CDR3 is 17 residues long. The V gene's germline CDR1 is KGHDR and CDR2 SFDVKD. DNA of the CDR3: TGTGCCACCAGTGACTCGGACAGGGGGGTCGGCACAGATACGCAGTATTTT. Amino acid sequence: CATSDSDRGVGTDTQYF.

This clone has a handful of counts. The chain couples TRBV5-4 to TRBJ2-7, with TRBD2 matching 9 bases. The CDR3 sequence is 15 residues long. V was clipped by 3 bases and J by 2 bases; unmatched bases: 6. Germline V gene lookup returns CDR1 SGHNT and CDR2 YYREEE (reference sequence). The CDR3 reads CASSSGLALPYEQYF. The DNA of the CDR3 is TGTGCCAGCAGCTCCGGACTAGCGCTTCCCTACGAGCAGTACTTC.

The gene calls are TRBV29-1 and TRBJ2-2; 10 nucleotides agree with TRBD2. The CDR3 runs to 16 residues. V trimming: 4 bases; J trimming: 5 bases; junction bases outside the gene matches: 10. Germline assignment: CDR1 SQVTM and CDR2 ANQGSEA. The CDR3 bases are TGCAGCGTTGCTCCTAGCGGGGGCGCCATGACCGGGGAGCTGTTTTTT. Its protein is CSVAPSGGAMTGELFF.

Only one count was recorded for this clone. The chain is built from TRBV27 and TRBJ1-2; 9 bases fit TRBD1. V lost 6 bases to trimming and J lost 4 bases; unmatched junction nucleotides: 9. Germline V gene sequence: CDR1 MNHEY, CDR2 SMNVEV (reference sequence). The CDR3 covers 15 residues. CDR3 sequence: CASSDPGTGIYGYTF. Here the CDR3 DNA reads TGTGCCAGCAGCGATCCCGGGACAGGGATCTATGGCTACACCTTC.

The V call is TRBV6-5, the J call TRBJ2-4, with 7 positions matching TRBD2. CDR1 is MNHEY and CDR2 is SVGAGI in the germline V gene. V gave up 6 bases and J gave up 8 bases; unmatched junction bases: 4. This CDR3 comprises 12 residues. The CDR3 sequence is CASSRGRDIQYF. The CDR3 nucleotides are TGTGCCAGCAGCAGAGGGAGGGACATTCAGTACTTC.

V usage is TRBV29-1 and J usage is TRBJ2-5; D gene ambiguous. The CDR3 totals 12 residues. Germline CDR1 and CDR2: SQVTM and ANQGSEA. Between the trimmed V and J ends, which lost 6 bases and 5 bases, there was a span of 13 bases. The CDR3 here is CSVAGYGETQYF. In DNA, the CDR3 is TGCAGCGTCGCCGGATACGGGGAGACCCAGTACTTC.

V and J are TRBV10-3 and TRBJ2-1; TRBD1 matches 7 bases. The germline gives CDR1 ENHRY, CDR2 SYGVKD. V lost 3 bases to trimming and J lost 6 bases; unmatched junction nucleotides: 8. This CDR3 has 15 amino acids. CDR3 nucleotides: TGTGCCATCAGTGATAGGGGGCTAGGCGTCAATGAGCAGTTCTTC. Translation gives CAISDRGLGVNEQFF.

The chain couples TRBV28 to TRBJ1-4, with TRBD1 as a possible D gene (6 bases). The CDR3 is made up of 17 amino acids. Germline V lookup: CDR1 MDHEN, CDR2 SYDVKM. Trimming removed 5 bases at V and 4 bases at J, with 20 bases between. DNA of the CDR3: TGTGCCAGCAGTAATACATTACAGGGACCGCGTAATGAAAAACTGTTTTTT. Amino acid sequence: CASSNTLQGPRNEKLFF. Together with reference TRBV28 and TRBJ1-4, the CDR3 gives the full variable domain: DVKVTQSSRYLVKRTGEKVFLECVQDMDHENMFWYRQDPGLGLRLIYFSYDVKMKEKGDIPEGYSVSREKKERFSLILESASTNQTSMYLCASSNTLQGPRNEKLFFGSGTQLSVL.

This rearrangement joins TRBV29-1 to TRBJ1-2, with D maybe TRBD1 (6 bases). This CDR3 contains 14 residues. Per the germline V gene, CDR1 is SQVTM and CDR2 is ANQGSEA. The germline V and J ends were trimmed by 6 bases and 4 bases, with 18 bases remaining between them. CDR3 DNA: TGCAGCGTAACCGGGACATCAAATGCCTATGGCTACACCTTC. Amino acids: CSVTGTSNAYGYTF.

The chain employs TRBV3-1 (or the pseudogene TRBV3-2) and TRBJ1-1; 9 bases agree with TRBD1. The ends lost 4 bases at V and 11 bases at J; junction bases unmatched: 11. CDR3 size: 14 residues. From germline, CDR1 is LGHDT and CDR2 YNNKEL (reference sequence). CDR3 DNA: TGTGCCAGCAGCCCATGGACAGGGGAGGTTGGGGCTTTCTTT. Its protein is CASSPWTGEVGAFF.

The rearrangement uses TRBV7-9 and TRBJ2-2, with TRBD1 matching 7 bases. Germline V gives CDR1 SEHNR, CDR2 FQNEAQ (reference sequence). The V segment lost 5 bases and the J segment 6 bases; nucleotides outside the gene matches: 9. This CDR3 is built from 15 residues. CDR3 in DNA: TGTGCCAGCAGCGGGGGACAGAGTGCTGCCGGGGAGCTGTTTTTT. It specifies CASSGGQSAAGELFF.